A selection of T cell receptor beta chains follows, all from one sample in a study of identical twins. Using its own MiXCR run on the 5' RACE reads, TCRdb lists one record per CDR3 protein. The sample records around 570,000 distinct CDR3 sequences, roughly 9.5% being singletons. These data were also filed under a second study, of yellow fever vaccine responses in identical twins.

Specimen: PBMCs. The receptors originated from a woman younger than 30 in good health. CDR3s include the opening cysteine and the closing phenylalanine or tryptophan. A D gene is named only where the DNA matches it firmly.

v_call	j_call	d_call	cdr3_aa
TRBV20-1	TRBJ1-1	TRBD1	CSARTGKGVAEAFF
TRBV28	TRBJ2-2	-	CASASGGSLSNGELFF
TRBV5-1	TRBJ1-1	-	CASSYDRINTEAFF
TRBV5-1	TRBJ2-2	TRBD2	CASSLTSGSTGELFF
TRBV28	TRBJ2-1	TRBD2	CASSTLAGPHNEQFF
TRBV11-2	TRBJ2-4	TRBD2	CASSLDWASGGAGNIQYF
TRBV7-8	TRBJ2-7	-	CASSLSDGGHYEQYF
TRBV3-1	TRBJ1-2	TRBD1	CASSRLGQGFYGYTF
TRBV3-1	TRBJ2-1	TRBD1	CASSLKGASRYNEQFF
TRBV2	TRBJ2-7	-	CASRPQGRGTYEQYF
TRBV10-3	TRBJ2-7	-	CAISESQTPTGDLGF
TRBV11-2	TRBJ2-5	-	CASSLGSDSPQETQYF
TRBV7-9	TRBJ1-6	TRBD1	CASIDPGQALITPLHF
TRBV5-1	TRBJ2-3	-	CASGPGLTTDTQYF
TRBV7-3	TRBJ2-7	TRBD2	CASSLIRSGTYEQYF
TRBV29-1	TRBJ2-7	-	CSVVGSTFYEQYF
TRBV7-9	TRBJ2-1	TRBD2	CASSPGTSGGENNEQFF
TRBV19	TRBJ2-1	-	CATRDSYNEQFF
TRBV5-5	TRBJ2-1	-	CASSLWGLAIDEQFF
TRBV2	TRBJ2-2	-	CASSEAATDTGELFF
TRBV28	TRBJ2-1	-	CASSWRDEQFF
TRBV24-1	TRBJ2-5	TRBD1	CATSDRSSGGETQYF
TRBV4-1	TRBJ2-7	-	CASSQGDRPYEQYF
TRBV12-5	TRBJ2-2	TRBD1	CASGLVQGGTGSTGELFF
TRBV7-9	TRBJ2-7	TRBD1	CASSLGWGQDSSYEQYF
TRBV7-2	TRBJ2-1	-	CASSLGSVSSYNEQFF
TRBV3-1	TRBJ2-7	TRBD2	CASSQRGLAYEQYF
TRBV20-1	TRBJ2-1	-	CSARIPGVYEQFF
TRBV7-2	TRBJ1-5	TRBD1	CASSQGQGCQPQHF
TRBV6-2/TRBV6-3	TRBJ2-7	TRBD2	CASSYSGGRSYEQYF
TRBV6-4	TRBJ2-2	TRBD1	CASRADRGVDTGELFF
TRBV18	TRBJ2-7	TRBD2	CASSASGTSYEQYF
TRBV27	TRBJ1-6	TRBD1	CASRRQGRDSPLHF
TRBV7-9	TRBJ2-5	TRBD2	CASSPPGGLETQYF
TRBV7-2	TRBJ2-7	TRBD2	CASSFIERGEQYF
TRBV28	TRBJ2-7	-	CASSLLDGAYEQYF
TRBV18	TRBJ2-7	-	CASSPARRNPSYEQYF
TRBV7-2	TRBJ2-7	-	CASSSLAGATYEQYF
TRBV29-1	TRBJ2-7	-	CSVEDSSEHYEQYF
TRBV20-1	TRBJ2-7	-	CSGGSALYEQYF
TRBV12-3/TRBV12-4	TRBJ2-6	TRBD1	CAISSFPGQGGAGANVLTF
TRBV28	TRBJ2-1	TRBD2	CASSLGLTISYNEQFF
TRBV9	TRBJ2-1	-	CASSVYSPSVYNEQFF
TRBV12-3/TRBV12-4	TRBJ1-5	TRBD1	CASSFRDRAQPQHF
TRBV5-5	TRBJ1-4	-	CASKPGGSEKLFF
TRBV4-1	TRBJ2-1	-	CASSQESRHDEQFF
TRBV29-1	TRBJ2-1	-	CSVEGQGGGNEQFF
TRBV18	TRBJ2-5	TRBD1	CASSRMDRGQETQYF
TRBV5-1	TRBJ2-1	TRBD1	CASSGGTGDSYNEQFF
TRBV4-1	TRBJ1-1	-	CASSHPGAGEAFF
TRBV10-1	TRBJ1-5	-	CASGEGDQPQHF